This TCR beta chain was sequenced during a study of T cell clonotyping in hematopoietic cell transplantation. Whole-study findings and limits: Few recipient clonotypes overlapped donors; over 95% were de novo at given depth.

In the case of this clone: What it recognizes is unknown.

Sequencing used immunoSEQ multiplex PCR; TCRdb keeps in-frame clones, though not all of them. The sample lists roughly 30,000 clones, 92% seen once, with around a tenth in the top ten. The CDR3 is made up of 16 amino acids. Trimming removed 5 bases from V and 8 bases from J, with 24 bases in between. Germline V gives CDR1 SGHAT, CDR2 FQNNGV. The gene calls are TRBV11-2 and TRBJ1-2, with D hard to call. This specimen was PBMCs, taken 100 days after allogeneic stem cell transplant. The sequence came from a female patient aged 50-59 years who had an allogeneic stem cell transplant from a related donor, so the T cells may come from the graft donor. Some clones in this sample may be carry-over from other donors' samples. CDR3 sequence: CASSPRTDPGSGGYTF. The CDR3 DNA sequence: TGTGCCAGCAGCCCCCGGACTGACCCGGGAAGTGGGGGCTACACCTTC.